The clone carrying this T cell receptor beta chain is a singleton in its sample. This sample is drawn from a study of shared T cell receptors in the human thymus. Germline CDR1 reads LGHNA; CDR2 reads YSLEER. This CDR3 is 15 amino acids long. The J segment lost 2 bases and the V segment lost 7 bases, leaving 11 bases of the junction unmatched. Data came from immunoSEQ multiplex PCR; TCRdb stores just in-frame clones and leaves some out. The data contain hundreds of thousands of clones, approximately 88% of them singletons. A further study also used this sample, focusing on human thymus T cells.

The sequence was obtained from a boy in the first two years of life with a congenital heart defect. The sequenced sample consisted of thymocytes. J is TRBJ2-7 and V is TRBV4-3; 7 nucleotides line up with TRBD2. CDR3 DNA: TGCGCCAGCAAGACCGGGACTACCGATCCCTACGAGCAGTACTTC. Protein sequence: CASKTGTTDPYEQYF.